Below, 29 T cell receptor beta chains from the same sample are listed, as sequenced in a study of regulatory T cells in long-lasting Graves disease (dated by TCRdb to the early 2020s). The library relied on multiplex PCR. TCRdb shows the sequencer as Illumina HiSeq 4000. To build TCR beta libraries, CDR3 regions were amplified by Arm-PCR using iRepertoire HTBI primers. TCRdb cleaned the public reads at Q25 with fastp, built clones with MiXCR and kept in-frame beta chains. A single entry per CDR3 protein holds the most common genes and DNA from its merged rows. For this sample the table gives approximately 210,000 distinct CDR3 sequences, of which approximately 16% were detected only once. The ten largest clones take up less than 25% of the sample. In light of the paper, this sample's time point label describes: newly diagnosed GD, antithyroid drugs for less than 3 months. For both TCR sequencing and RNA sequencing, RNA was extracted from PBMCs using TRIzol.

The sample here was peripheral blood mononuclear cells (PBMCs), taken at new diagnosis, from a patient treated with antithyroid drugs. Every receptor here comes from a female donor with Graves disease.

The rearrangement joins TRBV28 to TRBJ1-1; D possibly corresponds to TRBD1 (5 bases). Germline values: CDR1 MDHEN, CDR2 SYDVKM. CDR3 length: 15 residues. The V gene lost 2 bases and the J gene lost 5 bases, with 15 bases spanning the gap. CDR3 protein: CASSLGARVGTEAFF. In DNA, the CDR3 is TGTGCCAGCAGTTTAGGAGCCAGGGTGGGAACTGAAGCTTTCTTT.

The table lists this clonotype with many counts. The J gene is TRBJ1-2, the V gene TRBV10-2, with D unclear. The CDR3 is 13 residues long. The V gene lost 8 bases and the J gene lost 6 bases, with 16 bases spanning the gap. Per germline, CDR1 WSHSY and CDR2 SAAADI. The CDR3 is CASGRAVTDGYTF. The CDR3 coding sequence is TGCGCCAGCGGAAGGGCCGTCACTGATGGCTACACCTTC.

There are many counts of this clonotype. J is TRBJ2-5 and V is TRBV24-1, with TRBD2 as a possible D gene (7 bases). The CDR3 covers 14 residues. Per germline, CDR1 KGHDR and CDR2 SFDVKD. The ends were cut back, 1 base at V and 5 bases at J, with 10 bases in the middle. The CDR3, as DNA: TGTGCCACCAGTGATTTCGGGGGGCAGGAGACCCAGTACTTC. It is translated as CATSDFGGQETQYF.

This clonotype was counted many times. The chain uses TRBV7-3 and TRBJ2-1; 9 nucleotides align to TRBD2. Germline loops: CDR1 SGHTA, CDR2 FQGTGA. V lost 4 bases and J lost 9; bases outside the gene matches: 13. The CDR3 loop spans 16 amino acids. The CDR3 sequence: CASSSTSGLGWSEQFF. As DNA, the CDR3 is TGTGCCAGCAGCTCTACTAGCGGGCTGGGGTGGAGTGAGCAGTTCTTC.

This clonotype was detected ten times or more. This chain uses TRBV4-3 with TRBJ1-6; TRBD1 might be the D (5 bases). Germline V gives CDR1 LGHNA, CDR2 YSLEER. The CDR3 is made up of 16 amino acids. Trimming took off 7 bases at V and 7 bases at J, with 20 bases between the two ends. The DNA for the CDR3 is TGCGCCAGCACCCCTGATACAGGAAACGGGAATTCACCCCTCCACTTT. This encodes CASTPDTGNGNSPLHF.

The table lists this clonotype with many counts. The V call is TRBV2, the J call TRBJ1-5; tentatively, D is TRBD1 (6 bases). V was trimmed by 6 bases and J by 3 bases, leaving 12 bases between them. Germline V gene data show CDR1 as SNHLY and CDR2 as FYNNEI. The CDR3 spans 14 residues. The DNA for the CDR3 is TGTGCCAGCAGAGCGGACAGTTCCAATCAGCCCCAGCATTTT. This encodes CASRADSSNQPQHF.

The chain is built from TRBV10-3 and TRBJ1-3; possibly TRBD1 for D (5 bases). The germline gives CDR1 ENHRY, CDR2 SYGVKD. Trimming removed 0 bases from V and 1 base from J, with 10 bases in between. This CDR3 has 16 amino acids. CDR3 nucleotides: TGTGCCATCAGTGAGTCGATAACAGGTTCTGGAAACACCATATATTTT. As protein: CAISESITGSGNTIYF.

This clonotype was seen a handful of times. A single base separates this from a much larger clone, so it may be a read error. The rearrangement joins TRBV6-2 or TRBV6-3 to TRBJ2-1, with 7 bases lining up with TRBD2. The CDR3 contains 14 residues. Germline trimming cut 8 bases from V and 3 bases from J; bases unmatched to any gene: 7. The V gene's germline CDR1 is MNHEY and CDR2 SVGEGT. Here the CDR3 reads CASLGASGYNEQFF. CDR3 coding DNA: TGTGCCAGCTTAGGGGCTAGCGGCTACAATGAGCAGTTCTTC.

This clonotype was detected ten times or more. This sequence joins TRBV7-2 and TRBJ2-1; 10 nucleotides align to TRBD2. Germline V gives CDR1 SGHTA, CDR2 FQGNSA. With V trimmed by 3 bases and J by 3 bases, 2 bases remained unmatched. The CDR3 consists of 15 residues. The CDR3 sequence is CASSFLAGVYNEQFF. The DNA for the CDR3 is TGTGCCAGCAGCTTCCTAGCGGGAGTCTACAATGAGCAGTTCTTC. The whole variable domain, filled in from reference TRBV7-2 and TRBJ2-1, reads GAGVSQSPSNKVTEKGKDVELRCDPISGHTALYWYRQSLGQGLEFLIYFQGNSAPDKSGLPSDRFSAERTGGSVSTLTIQRTQQEDSAVYLCASSFLAGVYNEQFFGPGTRLTVL.

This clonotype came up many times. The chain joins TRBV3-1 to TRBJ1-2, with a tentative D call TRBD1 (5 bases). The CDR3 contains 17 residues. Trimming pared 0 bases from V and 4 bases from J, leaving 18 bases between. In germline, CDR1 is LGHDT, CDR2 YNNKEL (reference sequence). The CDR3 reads CASSQDRRDPEGYGYTF. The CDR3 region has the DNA TGTGCCAGCAGCCAAGATCGGAGGGACCCCGAGGGCTATGGCTACACCTTC.

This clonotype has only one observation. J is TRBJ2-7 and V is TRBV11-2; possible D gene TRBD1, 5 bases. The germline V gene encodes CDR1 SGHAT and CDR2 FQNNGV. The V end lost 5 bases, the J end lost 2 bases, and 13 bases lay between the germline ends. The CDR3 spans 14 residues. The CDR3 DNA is TGTGCCAGCAGCGTCCACAGGAAGCCCTACGAGCAGTACTTC. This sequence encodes CASSVHRKPYEQYF. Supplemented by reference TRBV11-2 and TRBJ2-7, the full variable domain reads EAGVAQSPRYKIIEKRQSVAFWCNPISGHATLYWYQQILGQGPKLLIQFQNNGVVDDSQLPKDRFSAERLKGVDSTLKIQPAKLEDSAVYLCASSVHRKPYEQYFGPGTRLTVT.

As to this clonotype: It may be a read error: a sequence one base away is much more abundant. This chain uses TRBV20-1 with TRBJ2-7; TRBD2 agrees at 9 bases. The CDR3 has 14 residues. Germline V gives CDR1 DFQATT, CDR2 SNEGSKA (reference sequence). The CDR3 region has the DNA TGCAGTACTAGAGGCCCTAGCGGGATGTACGAGCAGTACTTC. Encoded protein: CSTRGPSGMYEQYF.

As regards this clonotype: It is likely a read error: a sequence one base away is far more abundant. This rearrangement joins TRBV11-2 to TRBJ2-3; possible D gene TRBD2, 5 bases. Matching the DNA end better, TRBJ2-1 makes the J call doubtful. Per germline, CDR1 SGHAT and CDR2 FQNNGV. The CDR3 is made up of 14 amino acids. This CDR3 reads CASSTFAGRYEQFF. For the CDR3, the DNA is TGTGCCAGCAGCACCTTCGCGGGCCGCTACGAGCAGTTCTTC.

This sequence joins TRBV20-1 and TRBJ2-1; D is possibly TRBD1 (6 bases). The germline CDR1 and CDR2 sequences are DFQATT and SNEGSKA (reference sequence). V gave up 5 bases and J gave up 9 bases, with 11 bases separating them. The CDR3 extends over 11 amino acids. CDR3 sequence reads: CSAPVGGEQFF. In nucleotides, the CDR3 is TGCAGTGCTCCTGTAGGGGGTGAGCAGTTCTTC.

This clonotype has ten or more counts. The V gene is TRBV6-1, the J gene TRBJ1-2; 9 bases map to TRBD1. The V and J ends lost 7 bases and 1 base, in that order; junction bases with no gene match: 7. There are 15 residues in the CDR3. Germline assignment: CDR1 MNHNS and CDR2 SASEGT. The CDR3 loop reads CASTSRQGGNYGYTF. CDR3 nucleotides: TGTGCCAGCACTTCCCGACAGGGGGGTAACTATGGCTACACCTTC.

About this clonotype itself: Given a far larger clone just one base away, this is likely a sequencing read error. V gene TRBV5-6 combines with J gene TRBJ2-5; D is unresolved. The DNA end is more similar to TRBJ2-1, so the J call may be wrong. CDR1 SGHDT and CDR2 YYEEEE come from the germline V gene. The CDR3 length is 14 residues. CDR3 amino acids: CACSLARWASEQFF. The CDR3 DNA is TGTGCCTGCAGCTTGGCAAGGTGGGCGAGTGAGCAGTTCTTC.

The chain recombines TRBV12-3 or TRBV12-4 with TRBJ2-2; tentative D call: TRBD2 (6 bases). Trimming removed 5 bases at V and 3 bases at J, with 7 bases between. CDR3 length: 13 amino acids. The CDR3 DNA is TGTGCCAGCAGTGCGGGGTACACCGGGGAGCTGTTTTTT. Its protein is CASSAGYTGELFF.

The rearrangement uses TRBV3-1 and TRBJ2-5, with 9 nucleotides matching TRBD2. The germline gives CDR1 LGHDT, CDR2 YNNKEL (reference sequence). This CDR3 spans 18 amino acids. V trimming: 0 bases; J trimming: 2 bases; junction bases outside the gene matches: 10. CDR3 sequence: CASSQEFTAGGPQETQYF. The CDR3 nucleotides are TGTGCCAGCAGCCAAGAATTCACAGCGGGAGGTCCACAAGAGACCCAGTACTTC.

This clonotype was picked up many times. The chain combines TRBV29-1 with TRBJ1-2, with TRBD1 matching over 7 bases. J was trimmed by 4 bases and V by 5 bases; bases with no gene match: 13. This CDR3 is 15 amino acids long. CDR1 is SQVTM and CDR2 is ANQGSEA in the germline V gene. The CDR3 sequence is CSVSGTGDSIYGYTF. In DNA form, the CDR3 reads TGCAGCGTTTCGGGCACTGGGGACAGCATCTATGGCTACACCTTC.

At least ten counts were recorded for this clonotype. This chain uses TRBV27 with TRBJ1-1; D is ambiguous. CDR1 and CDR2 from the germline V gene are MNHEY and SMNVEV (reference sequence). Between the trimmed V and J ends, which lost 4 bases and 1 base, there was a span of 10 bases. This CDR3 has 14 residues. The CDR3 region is CASSSGGWNTEAFF. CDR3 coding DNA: TGTGCCAGCAGTTCGGGAGGATGGAACACTGAAGCTTTCTTT.

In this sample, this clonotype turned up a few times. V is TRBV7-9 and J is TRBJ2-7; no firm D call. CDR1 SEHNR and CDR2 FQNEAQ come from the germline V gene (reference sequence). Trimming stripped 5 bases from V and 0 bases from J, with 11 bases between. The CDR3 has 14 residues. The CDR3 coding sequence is TGTGCCAGCAGCCCCACGAGACTCTCCTACGAGCAGTACTTC. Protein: CASSPTRLSYEQYF.

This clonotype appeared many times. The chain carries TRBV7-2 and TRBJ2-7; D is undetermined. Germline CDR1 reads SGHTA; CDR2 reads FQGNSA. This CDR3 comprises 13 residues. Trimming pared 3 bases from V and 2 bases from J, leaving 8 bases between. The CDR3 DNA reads TGTGCCAGCAGCTTCGGATCGGCCTACGAGCAGTACTTC. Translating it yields CASSFGSAYEQYF.

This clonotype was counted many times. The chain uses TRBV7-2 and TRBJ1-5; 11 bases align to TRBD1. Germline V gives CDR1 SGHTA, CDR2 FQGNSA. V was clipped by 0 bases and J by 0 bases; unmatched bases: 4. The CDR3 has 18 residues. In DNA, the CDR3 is TGTGCCAGCAGCTTAGCTAGGACAGGGGGCGTTAGCAATCAGCCCCAGCATTTT. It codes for CASSLARTGGVSNQPQHF.

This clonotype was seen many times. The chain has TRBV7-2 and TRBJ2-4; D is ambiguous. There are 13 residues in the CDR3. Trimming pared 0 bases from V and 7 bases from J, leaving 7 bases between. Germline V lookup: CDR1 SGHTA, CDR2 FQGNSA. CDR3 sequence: CASSLAGSNIQYF. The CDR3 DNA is TGTGCCAGCAGCTTAGCGGGGTCCAACATTCAGTACTTC.

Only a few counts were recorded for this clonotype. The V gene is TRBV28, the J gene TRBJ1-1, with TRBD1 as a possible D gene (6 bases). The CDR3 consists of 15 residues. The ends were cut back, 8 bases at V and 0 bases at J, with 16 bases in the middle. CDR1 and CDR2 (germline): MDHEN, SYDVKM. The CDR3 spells CASCYSGAVNTEAFF. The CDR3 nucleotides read TGTGCCAGCTGCTACTCGGGGGCAGTGAACACTGAAGCTTTCTTT.

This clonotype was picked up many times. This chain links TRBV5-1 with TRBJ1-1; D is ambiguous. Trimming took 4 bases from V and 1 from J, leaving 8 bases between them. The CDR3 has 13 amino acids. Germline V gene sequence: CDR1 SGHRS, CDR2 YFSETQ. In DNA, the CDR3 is TGCGCCAGCAGCCCGATGACGAACACTGAAGCTTTCTTT. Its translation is CASSPMTNTEAFF.

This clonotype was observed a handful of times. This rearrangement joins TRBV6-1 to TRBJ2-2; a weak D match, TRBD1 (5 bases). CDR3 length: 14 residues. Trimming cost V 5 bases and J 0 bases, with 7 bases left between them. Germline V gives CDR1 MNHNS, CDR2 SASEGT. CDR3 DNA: TGTGCCAGCAGTACAGGCCCGAACACCGGGGAGCTGTTTTTT. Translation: CASSTGPNTGELFF.

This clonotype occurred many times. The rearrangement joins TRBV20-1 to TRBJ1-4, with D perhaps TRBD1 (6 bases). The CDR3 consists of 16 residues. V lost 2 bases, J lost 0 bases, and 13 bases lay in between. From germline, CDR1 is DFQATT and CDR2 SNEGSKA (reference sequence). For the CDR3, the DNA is TGCAGTGCTAGAAGGAGGGGGTATTCAACTAATGAAAAACTGTTTTTT. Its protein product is CSARRRGYSTNEKLFF.

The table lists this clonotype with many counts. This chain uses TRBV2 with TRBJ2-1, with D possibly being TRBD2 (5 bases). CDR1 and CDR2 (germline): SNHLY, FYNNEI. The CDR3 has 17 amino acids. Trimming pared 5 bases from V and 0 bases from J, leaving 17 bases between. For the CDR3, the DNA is TGTGCCAGCAGTCCCCACAAGGACTTGAGCTCCTACAATGAGCAGTTCTTC. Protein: CASSPHKDLSSYNEQFF.